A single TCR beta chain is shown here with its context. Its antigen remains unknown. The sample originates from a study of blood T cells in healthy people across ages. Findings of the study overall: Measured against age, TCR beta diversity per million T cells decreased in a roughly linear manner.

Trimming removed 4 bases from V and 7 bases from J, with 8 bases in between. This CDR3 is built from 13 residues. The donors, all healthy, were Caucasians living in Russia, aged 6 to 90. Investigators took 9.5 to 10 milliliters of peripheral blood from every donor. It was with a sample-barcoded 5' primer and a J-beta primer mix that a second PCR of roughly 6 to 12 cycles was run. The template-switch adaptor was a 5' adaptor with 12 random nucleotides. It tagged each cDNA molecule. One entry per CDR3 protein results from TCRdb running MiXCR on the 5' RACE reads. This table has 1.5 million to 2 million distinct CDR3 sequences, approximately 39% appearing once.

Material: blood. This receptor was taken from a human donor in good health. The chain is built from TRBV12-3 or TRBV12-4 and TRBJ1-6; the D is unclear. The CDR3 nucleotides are TGTGCCAGCAGTTACGCCGGGAATTCACCCCTCCACTTT. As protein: CASSYAGNSPLHF.